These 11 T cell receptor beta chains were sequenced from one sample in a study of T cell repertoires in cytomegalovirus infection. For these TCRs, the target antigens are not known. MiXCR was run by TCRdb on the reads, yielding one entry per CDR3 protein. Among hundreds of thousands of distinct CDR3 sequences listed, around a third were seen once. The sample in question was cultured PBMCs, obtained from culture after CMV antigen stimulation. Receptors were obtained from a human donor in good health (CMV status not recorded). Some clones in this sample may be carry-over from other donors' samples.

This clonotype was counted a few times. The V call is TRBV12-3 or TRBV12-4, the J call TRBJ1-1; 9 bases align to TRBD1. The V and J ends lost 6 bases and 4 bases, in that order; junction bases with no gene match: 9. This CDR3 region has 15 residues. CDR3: CASRQQGATGTEAFF. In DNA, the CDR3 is TGTGCCAGCAGACAACAGGGGGCCACCGGCACTGAAGCTTTCTTT.

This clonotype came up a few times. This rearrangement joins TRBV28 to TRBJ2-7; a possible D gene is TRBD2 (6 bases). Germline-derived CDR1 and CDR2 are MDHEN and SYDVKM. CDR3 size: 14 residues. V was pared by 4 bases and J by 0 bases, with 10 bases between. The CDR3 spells CASSSPGSSYEQYF. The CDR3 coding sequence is TGTGCCAGCAGTTCCCCCGGGAGCTCCTACGAGCAGTACTTC.

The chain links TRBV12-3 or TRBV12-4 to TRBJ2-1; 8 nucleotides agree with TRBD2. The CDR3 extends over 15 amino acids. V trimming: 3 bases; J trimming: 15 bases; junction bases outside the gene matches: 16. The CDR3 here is CASSFGAGDLVRPFF. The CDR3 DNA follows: TGTGCCAGCAGTTTCGGAGCGGGAGATTTAGTCAGGCCGTTCTTC.

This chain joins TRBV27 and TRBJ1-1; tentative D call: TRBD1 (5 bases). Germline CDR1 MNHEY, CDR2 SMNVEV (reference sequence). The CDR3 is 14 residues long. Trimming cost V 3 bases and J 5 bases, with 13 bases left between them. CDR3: CASSLLGGQTEAFF. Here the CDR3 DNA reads TGTGCCAGCAGTTTGTTGGGGGGTCAGACTGAAGCTTTCTTT.

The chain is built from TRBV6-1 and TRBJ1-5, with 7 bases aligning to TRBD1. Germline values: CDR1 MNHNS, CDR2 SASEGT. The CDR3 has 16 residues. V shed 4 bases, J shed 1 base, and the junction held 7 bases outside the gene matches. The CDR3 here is CASSGNRGGSNQPQHF. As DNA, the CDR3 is TGTGCCAGCAGTGGAAACAGGGGCGGCAGCAATCAGCCCCAGCATTTT.

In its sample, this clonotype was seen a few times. CDR3 sequence reads: CASSLQGAMNTEAFF. CDR3 sequence (DNA): TGTGCCAGCAGTTTACAGGGGGCAATGAACACTGAAGCTTTCTTT. The gene calls are TRBV2 and TRBJ1-1; 9 nucleotides match TRBD1. Germline assignment: CDR1 SNHLY and CDR2 FYNNEI. The CDR3 loop spans 15 amino acids. The V segment lost 5 bases and the J segment 0 bases; nucleotides outside the gene matches: 4.

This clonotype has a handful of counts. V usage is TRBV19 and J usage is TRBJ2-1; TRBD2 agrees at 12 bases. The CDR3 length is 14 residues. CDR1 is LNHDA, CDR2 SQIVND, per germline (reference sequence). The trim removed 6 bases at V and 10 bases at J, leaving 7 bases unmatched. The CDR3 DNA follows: TGTGCCAGTAGCGAGACTAGCGGGGGACCCGAGCAGTTCTTC. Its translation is CASSETSGGPEQFF.

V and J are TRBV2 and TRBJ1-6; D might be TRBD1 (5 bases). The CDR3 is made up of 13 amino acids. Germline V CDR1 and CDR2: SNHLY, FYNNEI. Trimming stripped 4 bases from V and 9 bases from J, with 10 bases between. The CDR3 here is CASSGREGSPLHF. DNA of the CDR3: TGTGCCAGCAGTGGCAGGGAAGGTTCACCCCTCCACTTT. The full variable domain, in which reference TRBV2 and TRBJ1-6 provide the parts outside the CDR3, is EPEVTQTPSHQVTQMGQEVILRCVPISNHLYFYWYRQILGQKVEFLVSFYNNEISEKSEIFDDQFSVERPDGSNFTLKIRSTKLEDSAMYFCASSGREGSPLHFGNGTRLTVT.

CDR3 DNA sequence: TGTGCCAGTAGTATTGACCATGGAACAGATACGCAGTATTTT. This translates into CASSIDHGTDTQYF. This rearrangement joins TRBV19 to TRBJ2-3, with D uncertain. The CDR3 runs to 14 residues. CDR1 is LNHDA, CDR2 SQIVND, per germline (reference sequence). Trimming cost V 3 bases and J 3 bases, with 10 bases left between them.

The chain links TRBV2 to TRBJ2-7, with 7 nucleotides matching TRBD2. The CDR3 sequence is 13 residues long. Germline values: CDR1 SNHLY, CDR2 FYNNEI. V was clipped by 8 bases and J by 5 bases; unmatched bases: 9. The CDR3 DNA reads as TGTGCCAGCGGAAGAGAGGGGAGGGACGAGCAGTACTTC. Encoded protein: CASGREGRDEQYF.

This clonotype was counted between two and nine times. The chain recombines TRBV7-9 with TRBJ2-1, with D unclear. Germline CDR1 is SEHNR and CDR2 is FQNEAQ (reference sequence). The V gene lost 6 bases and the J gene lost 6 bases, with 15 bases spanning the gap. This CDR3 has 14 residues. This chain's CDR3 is CASSSRTPGNEQFF. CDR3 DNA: TGTGCCAGCAGTTCACGGACCCCAGGCAATGAGCAGTTCTTC.